The rows below give T cell receptor beta chains drawn from one sample of a study of cytomegalovirus exposure and HLA in healthy donors. Method: immunoSEQ multiplex PCR; TCRdb's copy keeps in-frame clones and lacks some. The sample shows 150,000 or so clones, roughly 89% of them seen only once. The sample consisted of PBMCs. All receptors derive from a woman aged 18-30 years in good health and CMV-seropositive. Both conserved end residues are part of each CDR3. The order of the fields is V gene, CDR3 protein.

>TRBV7-8
CASSLVFRDTEAFF
>TRBV18
CASSRTATYEQYF
>TRBV5-4
CASSFLENYGYTF
>TRBV5-1
CASSAAQPDNSPLHF
>TRBV4-1
CASSPNRVRVSEAFF
>TRBV5-4
CASSLTRKEGTDTQYF
>TRBV5-4
CASSRTGQTNYGYTF
>TRBV6-5
CASSWRDRVSGEAFF
>TRBV5-4
CASQEVEQYF
>TRBV7-2
CASSLFVGSGANVLTF
>TRBV7-2
CASSYGGIQPQHF
>TRBV30
CAWSPTGRGLRGYTF
>TRBV28
CASSQGPALGGYTF
>TRBV29-1
CSVSQGKGTYEQYF
>TRBV7-2
CASSPWTGGGYTF
>TRBV4-1
CASSQASSGLSSPLHF
>TRBV6-6
CASTSGYTGELFF
>TRBV6-5
CASTRGNEQYF
>TRBV4-1
CASSKGTSGARSYEQYF
>TRBV6-5
CASSYSSGLSTDTQYF
>TRBV27
CASSPLGHPYPIYEQYF
>TRBV2
CASSGQQGAGEKLFF
>TRBV4-3
CASSRGTGNSPLHF
>TRBV6-1
CASSEAGGEQYF
>TRBV7-8
CASSPPRGRGWFETQYF
>TRBV5-1
CASTSSQLSGGFNNSPLHF
>TRBV5-4
CASSRPGQGAINTEAFF
>TRBV5-1
CASSWGDREYEQYF
>TRBV23-1
CASSHPGGTASKQYF
>TRBV6-5
CASSYFGDFQETQYF
>TRBV6-4
CASSPGTEAKLFF